The source of this T cell receptor (beta chain) is a study of cytomegalovirus exposure and HLA in healthy donors (dated by TCRdb to 2015 to 2018). Background for the entire study: An earlier analysis of several hundred of the donors reported about 260 Gb of sequence data and approximately 120 million unique TCR beta sequences obtained from 150 million to 200 million T cells. Of the approximately 400 genotyped donors, about 80% fell in the genetic ancestry cluster associated with self-reported Caucasian donors. Around 320 gigabases of sequencing data and 70 million to 85 million unique TCR sequences were included in an early release covering about 600 HLA-typed donors. The study used immunosequencing to profile the T cell repertoires of around 600 subjects and linked those repertoires to cytomegalovirus serostatus. All discovery cohort repertoires had been generated on a single sequencing platform. The study aimed to test whether cataloging public T cell receptors could reveal signatures of past pathogen exposure. Both class I and class II loci were covered by HLA typing, at four-digit resolution. A later analysis re-examined previously published TCR beta repertoires from around 670 donors and added high-resolution HLA genotyping to investigate patterns of TCR occurrence. The later analysis used no new phenotypic data to find candidate immune exposures, relying instead on TCR beta sequences and their occurrence across donors. An earlier analysis of roughly 580 of the donors used high-throughput TCR beta sequencing to judge whether each TCR beta V gene segment behaved as functional or pseudogenic. Donor age, sex, ethnicity and CMV serostatus were compiled together with the repertoire data. Typing coverage differed by locus: A, B, C, DRB1 and DQB1 were typed in roughly 620-630 donors, DQA1 in approximately 520, DPA1 in 600 to 610, and DPB1 in 400 to 480. In addition to the first cohort of hundreds of subjects, a separate validation cohort of 120 different subjects was used. Because of strong linkage in the cohort, four to six DR-DQ haplotypes were treated as single units for association and clustering. The study combined high-throughput TCR immunosequencing, statistical association of individual TCRs with disease status, and machine learning to predict cytomegalovirus infection status. In a later genetic analysis, genome-wide SNP genotypes for about three fifths of the roughly 670 donors were used, and that subset was treated as a discovery cohort. Among several hundred genotyped donors of the cohort, an average of approximately 240,000 unique TCR beta nucleotide sequences was sequenced per donor, of which about 19% were non-productive. Results and caveats for the whole study, not just this receptor: In vitro tests confirmed that a few of the cytomegalovirus-associated TCR beta chains recognize cytomegalovirus antigens. A later genetic analysis associated a missense DCLRE1C variant with V-gene and J-gene trimming of TCR beta chains, and an independent cohort replicated the association. In a later analysis, HLA-associated TCR beta chains showed more clonal expansion and lower generation probabilities than non-associated chains that were equally common. HLA typing was unavailable for some donors at each locus, so association tests used only the typed subset. A cluster of highly shared sequence variants was judged likely to represent a technical artifact of the sequencing pipeline. Compared with the roughly 710-donor mean, donors in an Asian-associated ancestry cluster had fewer N-insertions in productive TCRs, according to a later genetic analysis. Roughly uniform sequencing depth across donors was assumed in presence/absence analyses, although this assumption may not hold. According to a later analysis, parvovirus B19, influenza, CMV and Epstein-Barr virus appeared linked to several top co-occurrence clusters. In both the original and validation cohorts, the classifier was reported to diagnose cytomegalovirus status with high specificity and sensitivity. Because the 87-base-pair reads could not distinguish some IMGT-functional V segments, including TRBV6-2 and TRBV6-3, those segments were excluded. Strong co-occurrence of HLA alleles, especially DR and DQ, made assigning TCR associations to individual alleles difficult. Over 15 rarely observed V segments, including chromosome 9 orphons, were excluded from the earlier analysis of a few hundred of the donors because counts were too low. In a later analysis, around 17,000 TCR beta sequences were associated with specific HLA alleles at a false discovery rate of 0.05. For the cohort, immune exposure information was limited to CMV serostatus. Broadly in line with IMGT annotations, most TCR beta V segments showed up in productive rearrangements about 90% or about 30% of the time in an earlier analysis of 450 to 750 of the donors. In this cohort, only TCR beta chains were sequenced, and detectable features were limited by the absence of alpha or paired-chain data. A total of about 150 TCR beta chains were listed by the study as associated with cytomegalovirus. Linkage disequilibrium might explain the correlated functional status among segregating V segments, but an unknown experimental factor could not be excluded. A later analysis found that TCR association rates varied across HLA loci, with DRB1 alleles showing the most associated TCRs and HLA-C alleles the fewest. According to the authors, the approach could potentially be generalized to other disease states and immunological phenotypes. A later analysis found that most CMV-associated TCR beta chains appeared HLA-restricted, with HLA associations seemingly driven largely by CMV exposure. Across donors, most TCR sequences were observed very rarely, whereas some public TCRs were present in many individuals. A further reported finding was that TCR beta sequences accurately predicted the HLA-A and HLA-B alleles for most subjects in the first cohort.

The cohort comprised more than 550 healthy bone marrow donors. At the time of sampling, all cohort members were nominally healthy, though unrecorded immune exposures were likely present. The donor tested CMV seronegative and was one of the 352 seronegative cohort members. Each donor provided a peripheral blood sample, and peripheral blood mononuclear cells were used for TCR beta sequencing. The Qiagen DNeasy Blood Extraction Kit was used to extract genomic DNA from the blood cell samples. As for this clone: Its antigen has not been determined. No quality values exist for individual bases; no much larger clone is one base distant.

The CDR3 contains 15 residues, cysteine and phenylalanine counted. Just the 45-base CDR3 DNA is kept, in frame starting at base 1. At the junction V is shortened by 1 base and J by 0 bases, with 9 bases in between. Via the germline V gene, CDR1 is MGHRA and CDR2 YSYEKL. Library preparation employed the immunoSEQ multiplex PCR assay. For the multiplex PCR, a mixture combining 60 forward primers for TCR Vbeta segments and 13 reverse primers for TCR Jbeta segments was used. Amplification of the CDR3 region of rearranged TCR beta genes was performed with a multiplex PCR assay on genomic DNA. On the Illumina HiSeq System, the amplified TCR beta libraries were sequenced as 87-base-pair reads. From the authors' description of their analysis: A later analysis counted tens of millions of unique TCR beta chains across the 670 or so repertoires, and some 12 million of these chains were shared by at least two donors. Raw reads were error-corrected and collapsed into unique sequences with a nearest-neighbor algorithm that merged closely related sequences to remove PCR and sequencing errors. CDR3 sequences were aligned to IMGT reference sequences to assign V, D and J gene segments. For a sequence to be retained, at least a six-nucleotide match to both a V gene segment and a J gene segment was required. Rearrangements were called productive when the CDR3 lacked stop codons and stayed in frame with V and J; all others were non-productive. Following IMGT convention, CDR3 was defined as the stretch from the second conserved V-encoded cysteine to the conserved J-encoded phenylalanine. The earlier analysis of roughly 590 of the donors excluded any sequence lacking an unambiguous match to a single V gene segment. An earlier analysis of fewer than 750 of the donors classified V segments as functional when productive rearrangements were above 56.7% and as segregating when the standard deviation between donors was above 5%. To diagnose cytomegalovirus status from the catalog of TCR beta chain sequences, a statistical classification framework was built. In a later analysis, TCR nucleotide sequences were compared against IMGT/GENE-DB human TR gene sequences so that V and J genes could be assigned. A later analysis assigned CDR3 sequences and most-parsimonious VDJ recombination scenarios with the TCRdist pipeline. In a later analysis, every TCR beta chain was defined by the combination of its CDR3 amino acid sequence and its V-gene family, and reads without a unique V-gene family were dropped. In a later analysis, some 600 highly shared, low-generation-probability nucleotide sequences were removed to address suspected cross-contamination and a sequencing artifact. A later analysis calculated a clonal expansion index for each public chain from normalized within-repertoire ranks of inferred template counts. In a later analysis, generation probabilities were computed with a VDJ recombination model fitted to out-of-frame rearrangements, and the resulting probabilities were checked against IGoR. Hypergeometric tests were used in a later analysis to score TCR-TCR, TCR-HLA and TCR-CMV co-occurrence, with a repertoire-size bias correction applied to the TCR pairs. False discovery rates were estimated in a later analysis by permuting HLA or CMV assignments 20 times. In a later analysis, co-occurring TCRs were grouped with DBSCAN, and TCRdist sequence similarity was added when clustering was performed within HLA-allele-positive subsets. Repertoires with fewer than 30,000 or more than 120,000 public chains were left out of co-occurrence clustering, as were four to six repertoires with anomalous nucleotide sharing. The source is immuneACCESS, and TCRdb retained only in-frame sequences with V and J called. Part of the clones is not carried over; for the studies checked, unresolved V genes explain less than half of this, and the remainder is unexplained. The DNA gave D and trimming, while V, J and clone size come from that table. Within this sample are around 130,000 clones, with 65% to 80% of them counted one time only. The ten largest clonotypes hold roughly 1.8% of the sample.

The sequence derives from a woman aged 40 to 55 in good health and CMV-seronegative. Sequencing used PBMCs. Rearrangement joined TRBV4-1 to TRBJ1-1, with the D gene not clear enough to name. CDR3 protein: CASSQAVGLNTEAFF. The DNA sequence is as follows: TGCGCCAGCAGCCAAGCCGTGGGCCTGAACACTGAAGCTTTCTTT.